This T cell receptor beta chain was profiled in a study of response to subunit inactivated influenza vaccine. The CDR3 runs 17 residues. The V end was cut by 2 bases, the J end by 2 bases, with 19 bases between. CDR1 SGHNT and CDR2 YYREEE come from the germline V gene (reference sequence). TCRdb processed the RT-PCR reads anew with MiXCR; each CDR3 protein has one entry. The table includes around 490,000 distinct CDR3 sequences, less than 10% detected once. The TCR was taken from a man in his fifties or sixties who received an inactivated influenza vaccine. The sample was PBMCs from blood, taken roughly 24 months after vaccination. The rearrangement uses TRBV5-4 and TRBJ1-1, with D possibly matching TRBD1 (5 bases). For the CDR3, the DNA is TGTGCCAGCAGCTTCGGGGGAAAAGTAGGGGCAAACACTGAAGCTTTCTTT. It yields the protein CASSFGGKVGANTEAFF. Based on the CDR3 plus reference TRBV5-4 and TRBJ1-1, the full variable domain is ETGVTQSPTHLIKTRGQQVTLRCSSQSGHNTVSWYQQALGQGPQFIFQYYREEENGRGNFPPRFSGLQFPNYSSELNVNALELDDSALYLCASSFGGKVGANTEAFFGQGTRLTVV.